The rows below give T cell receptor beta chains drawn from one sample of a study of shared clonotypes between healthy human individuals. The method was immunoSEQ multiplex PCR; TCRdb's version includes in-frame clones alone and lacks a portion of them. The table records fewer than 2.5 million clones, over 85% of them present only once. The sample taken for sequencing was naive CD4+ T cells from PBMCs. The receptor source for this set is a man younger than 30 in good health. Some clones in this sample may be carry-over from other donors' samples. CDR3s leave out the opening cysteine and the closing phenylalanine or tryptophan. The order of the fields is V gene, CDR3 protein.

V: TRBV5-4; CDR3: ASSRLAKTDTQY
V: TRBV30; CDR3: AWNGEQSTDTQY
V: TRBV28; CDR3: ASSWQGLAGREQY
V: TRBV5-1; CDR3: ASNLGGSNGELF
V: TRBV5-1; CDR3: ASSLGGEDGYT
V: TRBV11-2; CDR3: ASSPDRVTDTQY
V: TRBV20-1; CDR3: SAAPKAF
V: TRBV2; CDR3: ASSGNIFDGYT
V: TRBV19; CDR3: ASKSSASTDTQY
V: TRBV11-3; CDR3: ASRGGGDTQY
V: TRBV25-1; CDR3: ASSGSILAGADTQY
V: TRBV5-4; CDR3: ASSLGGSSGANVLT